This entry lists 4 T cell receptor beta chains sequenced from one sample in a study of blood T cell repertoires in COVID-19. The protocol was immunoSEQ multiplex PCR, while the TCRdb copy is restricted to in-frame clones and leaves out a portion. Among 65,000 to 70,000 clones listed, around 81% were seen once. The sequencing sample was made of peripheral blood. These receptors originate from an older woman with acute or convalescent COVID-19.

This sequence joins TRBV6-5 and TRBJ1-2; D is uncertain. Germline CDR1 MNHEY, CDR2 SVGAGI. The V and J ends lost 4 bases and 7 bases respectively, with 16 bases between them. The CDR3 totals 14 residues. The CDR3 region is CASSSVGVEGGYTF. The CDR3 nucleotides read TGTGCCAGCAGTTCCGTTGGGGTTGAGGGTGGCTACACCTTC.

The V call is TRBV13, the J call TRBJ1-1; perhaps TRBD1 as D (5 bases). Germline CDR1 PRHDT, CDR2 FYEKMQ (reference sequence). V lost 3 bases and J lost 5, with 10 bases in between. The CDR3 length is 13 residues. The CDR3 here is CASSFGGRTEAFF. CDR3 nucleotides: TGTGCCAGCAGCTTCGGGGGTAGAACTGAAGCTTTCTTT. Supplemented by reference TRBV13 and TRBJ1-1, the full variable domain reads AAGVIQSPRHLIKEKRETATLKCYPIPRHDTVYWYQQGPGQDPQFLISFYEKMQSDKGSIPDRFSAQQFSDYHSELNMSSLELGDSALYFCASSFGGRTEAFFGQGTRLTVV.

This chain connects TRBV6-2 or TRBV6-3 to TRBJ1-1; 10 bases map to TRBD1. Germline CDR1 is MNHEY and CDR2 is SVGEGT. V lost 5 bases and J lost 7; bases outside the gene matches: 7. The CDR3 sequence is 14 residues long. CDR3 coding DNA: TGTGCCAGCAGTCCGCCGACAGGGGGCAGTGAAGCTTTCTTT. It is translated as CASSPPTGGSEAFF.

V usage is TRBV7-2 and J usage is TRBJ2-2; TRBD1 aligns across 10 bases. CDR1 and CDR2 (germline): SGHTA, FQGNSA. This CDR3 region has 16 residues. V shed 5 bases and J 6 bases; nucleotides not matched to a gene: 9. The CDR3 coding sequence is TGTGCCAGCAGCCCAAGGACAGGGGGTTTCGCCGGGGAGCTGTTTTTT. Protein sequence: CASSPRTGGFAGELFF.